The clone carrying this T cell receptor (beta chain) occurred a few times. The antigen is undetermined. The data originate from a study of CD8 T cells in ankylosing spondylitis. Quantitative 5'-RACE with molecular barcodes produced the TCR beta libraries. TCRdb independently ran MiXCR on the 5' RACE reads; one entry per CDR3 protein. The data contain over 450,000 distinct CDR3 sequences, roughly 13% of them singletons. Germline V gene sequence: CDR1 MNHEY, CDR2 SVGAGI. The length of the CDR3 is 15 residues. V shed 5 bases, J shed 5 bases, and the junction held 9 bases outside the gene matches. Study-wide results and caveats: Researchers reportedly found disease-linked clones significantly enriched in matched ankylosing spondylitis synovial fluid. About 8 highly homologous variants made up a TCR beta motif, and this motif appeared characteristic of ankylosing spondylitis blood.

The sample comprised blood, either unsorted or a sorted T cell fraction (not recorded which). The receptor's source is a male donor with ankylosing spondylitis. The chain uses TRBV6-5 and TRBJ1-5; 7 nucleotides align to TRBD1. The CDR3 protein is CASSPSTGTDQPQHF. As DNA, the CDR3 is TGTGCCAGCAGTCCCTCGACAGGGACGGATCAGCCCCAGCATTTT.